Reported below is one TCR beta chain. The data were obtained in a study of blood T cell repertoires in COVID-19. The germline V gene encodes CDR1 MDHEN and CDR2 SYDVKM. The CDR3 has 17 amino acids. The ends lost 4 bases at V and 1 base at J; junction bases unmatched: 12. Data came from immunoSEQ multiplex PCR; TCRdb stores just in-frame clones and leaves some out. This sample has 470,000 or so clones, with approximately 85% found just once. This receptor was identified in a human donor in a cohort sampled during active COVID-19. Sequenced input: peripheral blood. The J gene is TRBJ1-1, the V gene TRBV28; 7 bases agree with TRBD1. The CDR3 loop reads CASSYGLRGRKNTEAFF. CDR3 sequence (DNA): TGTGCCAGCAGTTATGGACTCAGGGGGAGGAAGAACACTGAAGCTTTCTTT.